Following are 21 T cell receptor beta chains from one sample sequenced in a study of blood T cell repertoires in COVID-19. Sequencing was performed with immunoSEQ multiplex PCR; in TCRdb, only in-frame clones are kept and a portion is missing. The sample consists of about 160,000 clones, approximately 85% of them appearing once. The material sequenced was peripheral blood. These receptors came from a man older than 75 with COVID-19, enrolled during active disease.

This clone has just a few counts. This sequence joins TRBV7-3 and TRBJ2-3; TRBD1 matches at 7 bases. CDR1 and CDR2 (germline): SGHTA, FQGTGA. This CDR3 comprises 15 residues. Trimming took 1 base from V and 4 from J; bases not matched to a gene: 5. The CDR3 DNA follows: TGTGCCAGCAGCTTAAGCGCTGGGACAGCAGATACGCAGTATTTT. Encoded protein: CASSLSAGTADTQYF.

This clone was seen once. The chain is built from TRBV5-6 and TRBJ1-4, with 7 bases aligning to TRBD1. This CDR3 contains 16 residues. Losses at the gene ends were 4 bases for V and 0 bases for J; bases not matched to a gene: 6. The germline V gene encodes CDR1 SGHDT and CDR2 YYEEEE. This chain's CDR3 is CASSDMTGPTNEKLFF. The DNA of the CDR3 is TGTGCCAGCAGCGACATGACAGGGCCAACTAATGAAAAACTGTTTTTT.

J is TRBJ2-7 and V is TRBV6-6, with TRBD1 identical over 10 bases. V shed 6 bases, J shed 7 bases, and the junction held 9 bases outside the gene matches. This CDR3 is 14 amino acids long. Per germline, CDR1 MNHNY and CDR2 SVGAGI (reference sequence). The CDR3 region has the DNA TGTGCCAGCAGCGCTAGACAGGGGGCGGAGGAGCAGTACTTC. It codes for CASSARQGAEEQYF.

This clone occurred a few times. The germline gene is not matched at one end of the junction; a read error may be the cause. The J gene is TRBJ1-2, the V gene TRBV6-1; TRBD1 might be the D (5 bases). The CDR3 runs 16 residues. CDR1 is MNHNS and CDR2 is SASEGT in the germline V gene. The chain's CDR3 is CASREVAGAGGYGYTF. DNA for the CDR3: TGTGCCAGCAGAGAAGTAGCCGGCGCGGGGGGTTATGGCTACACCTTC.

V gene TRBV19 combines with J gene TRBJ2-7, with 8 bases lining up with TRBD1. This CDR3 is 14 amino acids long. V dropped 3 bases and J dropped 4; count of bases not matched to a gene: 5. Germline V gene data show CDR1 as LNHDA and CDR2 as SQIVND (reference sequence). CDR3 loop: CASSIGTGPYEQYF. In nucleotides, the CDR3 is TGTGCCAGTAGTATCGGGACAGGACCTTACGAGCAGTACTTC.

This chain links TRBV16 with TRBJ1-2; D call uncertain. Trimming shortened V by 1 base and J by 2 bases, and 8 bases separated the two germline ends. The CDR3 sequence is 14 residues long. Looked up from germline, CDR1 is KGHSY and CDR2 is FQNENV. The DNA of the CDR3 is TGTGCCAGCAGCCAATTGGGCACAAACTATGGCTACACCTTC. This codes for CASSQLGTNYGYTF.

This chain connects TRBV20-1 to TRBJ2-3, with D possibly being TRBD1 (6 bases). CDR1 is DFQATT and CDR2 is SNEGSKA in the germline V gene (reference sequence). This CDR3 is built from 11 residues. Trimming left V 5 bases short and J 6 bases short, with 9 bases between. This CDR3 reads CSAAGEDTQYF. The CDR3 DNA is TGCAGTGCTGCAGGGGAGGATACGCAGTATTTT.

This clone was detected only a few times. V and J are TRBV5-6 and TRBJ1-3; 8 nucleotides match TRBD1. Unmatched junction bases numbered 8, after V lost 3 bases and J lost 0 bases. Germline CDR1 and CDR2: SGHDT and YYEEEE. The CDR3 extends over 17 amino acids. This chain's CDR3 is CASSWTGTGPSGNTIYF. The DNA for the CDR3 is TGTGCCAGCAGCTGGACCGGGACAGGCCCCTCTGGAAACACCATATATTTT.

The chain employs TRBV14 and TRBJ2-6, with 10 bases lining up with TRBD1. The CDR3 is 17 residues long. Trimming at V came to 4 bases and at J to 2 bases, leaving 5 bases not matched to a gene. Per the germline V gene, CDR1 is SGHDN and CDR2 is FVKESK. Here the CDR3 reads CASSPGTGAAGANVLTF. As DNA, the CDR3 is TGTGCCAGCAGCCCCGGGACAGGGGCGGCTGGGGCCAACGTCCTGACTTTC. Variable domain in full (rest from reference TRBV14 and TRBJ2-6): EAGVTQFPSHSVIEKGQTVTLRCDPISGHDNLYWYRRVMGKEIKFLLHFVKESKQDESGMPNNRFLAERTGGTYSTLKVQPAELEDSGVYFCASSPGTGAAGANVLTFGAGSRLTVL.

This clone showed up just once. The chain combines TRBV5-4 with TRBJ2-7, with a possible D match to TRBD1 (6 bases). Looked up from germline, CDR1 is SGHNT and CDR2 is YYREEE (reference sequence). The CDR3 totals 12 residues. V lost 4 bases and J lost 3, with 8 bases in between. The CDR3 protein is CASSQQGYEQYF. The CDR3 bases are TGTGCCAGCAGCCAACAGGGCTACGAGCAGTACTTC.

In its sample, this clone was seen once. The rearrangement links TRBV5-4 to TRBJ1-4, with D uncertain. CDR1 is SGHNT, CDR2 YYREEE, per germline (reference sequence). This CDR3 is 13 amino acids long. V was clipped by 5 bases and J by 5 bases, with 10 bases between them. DNA of the CDR3: TGTGCCAGCAGTACGCAGGCGAATGAAAAACTGTTTTTT. This encodes CASSTQANEKLFF.

The V gene is TRBV23-1, the J gene TRBJ2-1; D is perhaps TRBD2 (7 bases). TRBV23-1 is an ORF; its function is uncertain. Trimming removed 1 base from V and 4 bases from J, with 17 bases in between. CDR3 length: 17 amino acids. CDR3 sequence (DNA): TGCGCCAGCAGTCAATGGGGGGGGCTTCTGACGTACAATGAGCAGTTCTTC. Translation gives CASSQWGGLLTYNEQFF.

The gene calls are TRBV4-1 and TRBJ2-3; maybe TRBD1 (6 bases). V lost 4 bases to trimming and J lost 1 base, with 12 bases between them. This CDR3 contains 15 residues. Germline-derived CDR1 and CDR2 are MGHRA and YSYEKL. The CDR3 nucleotides read TGCGCCAGCAGCCGAGGCGGACAGCGCACAGATACGCAGTATTTT. Amino acid sequence: CASSRGGQRTDTQYF.

This sequence joins TRBV15 and TRBJ1-2; D possibly corresponds to TRBD1 (5 bases). Germline CDR1 LNHNV, CDR2 YYDKDF (reference sequence). The CDR3 runs to 15 residues. The V end was cut by 3 bases, the J end by 2 bases, with 13 bases between. The CDR3 is CATSSRTRGNYGYTF. CDR3 coding DNA: TGTGCCACCAGCAGTCGGACCCGGGGGAACTATGGCTACACCTTC.

This clone was seen a handful of times. V and J are TRBV11-3 and TRBJ1-2; 8 nucleotides agree with TRBD1. J gave up 2 bases and V 5 bases, and 7 bases lay outside the gene matches. This CDR3 is built from 15 residues. CDR1 and CDR2 (germline): SGHNT, YENEEA. The CDR3 is CASSLRQGTNYGYTF. In DNA, the CDR3 is TGTGCCAGCAGCCTCAGACAGGGGACCAACTATGGCTACACCTTC.

This chain uses TRBV4-1 with TRBJ1-1; TRBD1 agrees at 7 bases. The CDR3 is 15 residues long. CDR1 is MGHRA and CDR2 is YSYEKL in the germline V gene. Losses at the gene ends were 1 base for V and 1 base for J; bases not matched to a gene: 3. The CDR3 sequence is CASSQGQGWNTEAFF. CDR3 coding DNA: TGCGCCAGCAGCCAAGGACAGGGTTGGAACACTGAAGCTTTCTTT.

The CDR3 sequence is CASSYSRKSEKLFF. The CDR3 DNA reads TGTGCCAGCAGCTACAGTCGAAAGAGTGAAAAACTGTTTTTT. J is TRBJ1-4 and V is TRBV5-6; D remains ambiguous. CDR3 length: 14 amino acids. V was pared by 3 bases and J by 7 bases, with 13 bases between. From germline, CDR1 is SGHDT and CDR2 YYEEEE.

The chain is built from TRBV20-1 and TRBJ1-2; weak D call: TRBD1 (5 bases). CDR3 size: 11 residues. In germline, CDR1 is DFQATT, CDR2 SNEGSKA (reference sequence). V lost 5 bases to trimming and J lost 6 bases, with 10 bases between them. As DNA, the CDR3 is TGCAGTGCTGGGGGGGTCAATGGCTACACCTTC. Translating gives CSAGGVNGYTF.

The chain couples TRBV19 to TRBJ1-2; tentatively, D is TRBD1 (5 bases). The CDR3 is 12 amino acids. Germline V gene lookup returns CDR1 LNHDA and CDR2 SQIVND (reference sequence). Trimming took off 10 bases at V and 6 bases at J, with 15 bases between the two ends. DNA for the CDR3: TGTGCCACCTACGAGGACACCGATGGCTACACCTTC. Translation gives CATYEDTDGYTF.

Worth noting for this clone: Compared with germline, one end of the junction differs, possibly owing to a read error. The chain uses TRBV19 and TRBJ2-1, with a possible D match to TRBD1 (5 bases). CDR3 length equals 13 residues. Germline CDR1 is LNHDA and CDR2 is SQIVND (reference sequence). The CDR3 sequence is CASSRAQGDEQFF. The CDR3 DNA follows: TGTGCCAGCAGTAGGGCCCAGGGTGATGAGCAGTTCTTC.

The rearrangement uses TRBV28 and TRBJ1-5; D is uncertain. The CDR3 is made up of 14 amino acids. From germline, CDR1 is MDHEN and CDR2 SYDVKM. The V end lost 5 bases, the J end lost 5 bases, and 13 bases lay between the germline ends. The CDR3: CASSPDGGDQPQHF. CDR3 in DNA: TGTGCCAGCAGTCCGGACGGCGGGGATCAGCCCCAGCATTTT.